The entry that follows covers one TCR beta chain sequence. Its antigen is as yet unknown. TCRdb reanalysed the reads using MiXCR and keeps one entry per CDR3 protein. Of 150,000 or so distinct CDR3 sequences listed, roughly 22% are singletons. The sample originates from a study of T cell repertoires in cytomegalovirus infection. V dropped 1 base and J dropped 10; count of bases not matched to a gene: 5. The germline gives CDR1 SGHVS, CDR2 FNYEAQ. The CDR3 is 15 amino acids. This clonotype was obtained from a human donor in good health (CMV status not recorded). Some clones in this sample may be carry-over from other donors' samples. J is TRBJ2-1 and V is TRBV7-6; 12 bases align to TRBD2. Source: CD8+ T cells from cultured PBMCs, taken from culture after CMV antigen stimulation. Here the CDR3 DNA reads TGTGCCAGCAGCTTAGGCCTAGCGGGGGGGGGAGAGCAGTTCTTC. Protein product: CASSLGLAGGGEQFF.